A selection of T cell receptor beta chains follows, all from one sample in a study of post-analysis software for immune sequencing data. TCRdb ran MiXCR on the PCR reads and lists one entry per CDR3 protein. This table holds almost 700,000 distinct CDR3 sequences, 59% found once. The sample comprised blood. The receptors originated from a girl aged 2-15 years with multiple sclerosis. Each CDR3 is given with its conserved first and last residue. A D gene is named only where the DNA matches it firmly. Expanded clones get a size class; other rows say once, few or many, or leave the size out.

v_call: TRBV7-8; d_call: TRBD2; clone_size: -; j_call: TRBJ2-5; cdr3_aa: CASSSARPGLAGKKEETQYF; cdr3_nt: TGTGCCAGCAGCTCCGCCCGACCGGGACTAGCGGGCAAGAAGGAAGAGACCCAGTACTTC
v_call: TRBV7-9; d_call: TRBD2; clone_size: -; j_call: TRBJ2-1; cdr3_aa: CASLRGPGLVTYNEQFF; cdr3_nt: TGTGCCAGCCTAAGGGGTCCGGGACTAGTCACCTACAATGAGCAGTTCTTC
v_call: TRBV12-3/TRBV12-4; d_call: -; clone_size: -; j_call: TRBJ2-7; cdr3_aa: CASSLAHGSGEQYF; cdr3_nt: TGTGCCAGCAGTTTAGCGCACGGCTCCGGCGAGCAGTACTTC
v_call: TRBV6-6; d_call: TRBD2; clone_size: -; j_call: TRBJ2-3; cdr3_aa: CASSLTSGEITDTQYF; cdr3_nt: TGTGCCAGCAGTCTCACTAGCGGGGAGATCACAGATACGCAGTATTTT
v_call: TRBV29-1; d_call: -; clone_size: few; j_call: TRBJ2-5; cdr3_aa: CSVARRAETQYF; cdr3_nt: TGCAGCGTAGCGAGAAGGGCAGAGACCCAGTACTTC
v_call: TRBV7-2; d_call: TRBD2; clone_size: -; j_call: TRBJ2-1; cdr3_aa: CASSLVRTSGYNEQFF; cdr3_nt: TGTGCCAGCAGCTTAGTGCGGACTAGCGGCTACAATGAGCAGTTCTTC
v_call: TRBV7-2; d_call: TRBD1; clone_size: -; j_call: TRBJ2-1; cdr3_aa: CASSVNRGLSYNEQFF; cdr3_nt: TGTGCCAGCAGCGTAAACAGGGGGCTATCCTACAATGAACAGTTCTTC
v_call: TRBV7-6; d_call: -; clone_size: -; j_call: TRBJ1-1; cdr3_aa: CASSLTRTTEAFF; cdr3_nt: TGTGCCAGCAGTCTGACACGGACCACTGAAGCTTTCTTT
v_call: TRBV4-3; d_call: -; clone_size: -; j_call: TRBJ2-3; cdr3_aa: CASSQDRAAATPGDTQYF; cdr3_nt: TGCGCCAGCAGCCAAGATAGGGCGGCGGCCACCCCGGGGGATACGCAGTATTTT
v_call: TRBV29-1; d_call: TRBD2; clone_size: -; j_call: TRBJ2-1; cdr3_aa: CSVDLAGGTYNEQFF; cdr3_nt: TGCAGCGTGGACTTAGCGGGAGGCACCTACAATGAGCAGTTCTTC
v_call: TRBV20-1; d_call: TRBD1; clone_size: few; j_call: TRBJ1-2; cdr3_aa: CSATQGATSDYGYTF; cdr3_nt: TGCAGTGCAACCCAGGGGGCCACCTCTGACTATGGCTACACCTTC
v_call: TRBV4-2; d_call: -; clone_size: few; j_call: TRBJ1-2; cdr3_aa: CASSQDRDTPRANYGYTF; cdr3_nt: TGTGCCAGCAGCCAAGATCGAGACACTCCCCGAGCTAACTATGGCTACACCTTC
v_call: TRBV7-2; d_call: -; clone_size: -; j_call: TRBJ2-2; cdr3_aa: CASSRDRDTGERFF; cdr3_nt: TGTGCCAGCAGCCGGGACCGAGACACCGGGGAGCGGTTTTTT
v_call: TRBV7-2; d_call: TRBD2; clone_size: -; j_call: TRBJ2-5; cdr3_aa: CASSPLGYGGGETQYF; cdr3_nt: TGTGCCAGCAGCCCCCTTGGGTATGGCGGGGGAGAGACCCAGTACTTC
v_call: TRBV5-1; d_call: -; clone_size: -; j_call: TRBJ2-5; cdr3_aa: CASGPKETQYF; cdr3_nt: TGCGCCAGCGGACCTAAAGAGACCCAGTACTTC
v_call: TRBV6-1; d_call: -; clone_size: -; j_call: TRBJ2-3; cdr3_aa: CASSALTITSTDTQYF; cdr3_nt: TGTGCCAGCAGTGCCTTAACCATCACTAGCACAGATACGCAGTATTTT
v_call: TRBV5-1; d_call: -; clone_size: -; j_call: TRBJ2-1; cdr3_aa: CASSLADRGAYNEQFF; cdr3_nt: TGCGCCAGCAGCTTGGCAGACCGGGGGGCGTACAATGAGCAGTTCTTC
v_call: TRBV5-1; d_call: TRBD1; clone_size: -; j_call: TRBJ2-7; cdr3_aa: CASNPGTGFYEQYF; cdr3_nt: TGCGCCAGCAACCCCGGGACAGGGTTCTACGAGCAGTACTTC
v_call: TRBV20-1; d_call: -; clone_size: -; j_call: TRBJ2-3; cdr3_aa: CSAREAGSGRSDTQYF; cdr3_nt: TGCAGTGCTAGAGAAGCGGGCTCGGGCCGCTCAGATACGCAGTATTTT